These 26 T cell receptor beta chains were all obtained from the same sample, sequenced in a study of human T cells and chemical hapten exposure. Time point given: pre-sensitization, week 0. The treatment was: therapeutic diphenylcyclopropenone sensitization with weekly scalp DPC. TCRdb itself ran the RACE reads through MiXCR, one entry per CDR3 protein. The data contain roughly 380,000 distinct CDR3 sequences, roughly 5.3% of them singletons. Here the sequenced sample was whole blood, taken in connection with sensitization to the hapten diphenylcyclopropenone (DPC). These receptors all come from a woman in her 50s with alopecia areata. Some clones in this sample may be carry-over from other donors' samples.

This clonotype has ten or more counts. The chain carries TRBV14 and TRBJ2-1; perhaps TRBD2 as D (6 bases). Trimming took 4 bases from V and 0 from J, leaving 13 bases between them. CDR1 and CDR2 (germline): SGHDN, FVKESK. The CDR3 totals 16 residues. The CDR3 sequence: CASSLSVGGSYNEQFF. The CDR3, as DNA: TGTGCCAGCAGCCTATCGGTGGGAGGCTCCTACAATGAGCAGTTCTTC.

This chain joins TRBV5-1 and TRBJ2-5, with D maybe TRBD2 (6 bases). This CDR3 is built from 13 residues. Per germline, CDR1 SGHRS and CDR2 YFSETQ. V was trimmed by 4 bases and J by 7 bases, leaving 14 bases between them. CDR3 bases: TGCGCCAGCAGCATGGACTACCTTGGGACCCAGTACTTC. It specifies CASSMDYLGTQYF.

V usage is TRBV7-9 and J usage is TRBJ2-3, with TRBD1 matching 8 bases. The germline CDR1 and CDR2 sequences are SEHNR and FQNEAQ (reference sequence). The CDR3 length is 18 residues. Trimming took 1 base from V and 2 from J; bases not matched to a gene: 11. The DNA of the CDR3 is TGTGCCAGCAGCTTAGATCTCCCGACAGGGGCGATCACAGATACGCAGTATTTT. Protein sequence: CASSLDLPTGAITDTQYF.

This clonotype was found many times. This sequence joins TRBV27 and TRBJ2-1; TRBD1 matches 9 bases. After removal of 5 bases from V and 0 bases from J, the junction contained 2 bases not matched to a gene. The V gene's germline CDR1 is MNHEY and CDR2 SMNVEV (reference sequence). The CDR3 sequence is 15 residues long. The CDR3 nucleotides read TGTGCCAGCAGTAAGGGACAGGGCTCCTACAATGAGCAGTTCTTC. It encodes CASSKGQGSYNEQFF.

This clonotype was observed a few times. The V gene is TRBV12-5, the J gene TRBJ1-1; D gene uncertain. V was trimmed by 4 bases and J by 9 bases, leaving 9 bases between them. Germline loops: CDR1 LGHNT, CDR2 FRNRAP. The CDR3 runs to 11 residues. The CDR3 loop is CASGSDRQAFF. The CDR3 DNA sequence: TGTGCTAGTGGTTCAGACCGGCAAGCTTTCTTT.

This clonotype was recorded many times. V usage is TRBV7-3 and J usage is TRBJ2-1; possibly TRBD1 for D (7 bases). From germline, CDR1 is SGHTA and CDR2 FQGTGA. The CDR3 spans 15 residues. Trimming took off 2 bases at V and 8 bases at J, with 16 bases between the two ends. As DNA, the CDR3 is TGTGCCAGCAGCTTACGGAGGGGGCCTAGCGATGAGCAGTTCTTC. Its protein product is CASSLRRGPSDEQFF. Full variable domain (rest looked up from reference TRBV7-3 and TRBJ2-1): GAGVSQTPSNKVTEKGKYVELRCDPISGHTALYWYRQSLGQGPEFLIYFQGTGAADDSGLPNDRFFAVRPEGSVSTLKIQRTERGDSAVYLCASSLRRGPSDEQFFGPGTRLTVL.

Many counts were recorded for this clonotype. The V gene is TRBV29-1, the J gene TRBJ2-5; D is ambiguous. The V end was cut by 5 bases, the J end by 4 bases, with 8 bases between. The CDR3 extends over 11 amino acids. Germline CDR1 SQVTM, CDR2 ANQGSEA. The CDR3 loop reads CSVLIGETQYF. For the CDR3, the DNA is TGCAGCGTTCTAATCGGAGAGACCCAGTACTTC.

The table lists this clonotype with a few counts. V and J are TRBV7-2 and TRBJ2-7, with 8 bases that match TRBD1. The V and J ends lost 5 bases and 3 bases, in that order; junction bases with no gene match: 6. The CDR3 sequence is 14 residues long. Germline CDR1 reads SGHTA; CDR2 reads FQGNSA. In DNA, the CDR3 is TGTGCCAGCAGCACCAGACAGGGGATCTACGAGCAGTACTTC. Translated: CASSTRQGIYEQYF. Looking up the rest from reference TRBV7-2 and TRBJ2-7 gives the full variable domain: GAGVSQSPSNKVTEKGKDVELRCDPISGHTALYWYRQSLGQGLEFLIYFQGNSAPDKSGLPSDRFSAERTGGSVSTLTIQRTQQEDSAVYLCASSTRQGIYEQYFGPGTRLTVT.

This clonotype was seen repeatedly, ten times or more. The V call is TRBV20-1, the J call TRBJ2-3; tentatively, D is TRBD2 (6 bases). This CDR3 has 13 amino acids. Germline V lookup: CDR1 DFQATT, CDR2 SNEGSKA (reference sequence). V was shortened by 4 bases and J by 4 bases, with 12 bases between the two germline ends. The CDR3 nucleotides are TGCAGTGCTACACTAGTAGCGGCAGATACGCAGTATTTT. It codes for CSATLVAADTQYF.

The sample holds a few counts of this clonotype. The CDR3 reads CASSLTGISYNEQFF. In DNA, the CDR3 is TGTGCCAGCAGCCTTACAGGGATCTCCTACAATGAGCAGTTCTTC. The rearrangement uses TRBV7-2 and TRBJ2-1, with D perhaps matching TRBD1 (6 bases). V lost 5 bases to trimming and J lost 0 bases, with 11 bases between them. CDR1 SGHTA and CDR2 FQGNSA come from the germline V gene. The CDR3 totals 15 residues.

This clonotype turned up a few times. One base away lies a much larger clone, so this may be a sequencing read error. The chain recombines TRBV5-5 with TRBJ2-7; D might be TRBD2 (5 bases). Germline CDR1 reads SGHKS; CDR2 reads YYEKEE (reference sequence). The CDR3 has 14 residues. Trimming removed 4 bases at V and 0 bases at J, with 11 bases between. CDR3 residues: CASSPDWSSYEQYF. The CDR3, as DNA: TGTGCCAGCAGCCCGGACTGGAGCTCCTACGAGCAGTACTTC.

J is TRBJ1-2 and V is TRBV12-3 or TRBV12-4; TRBD1 might be the D (6 bases). This CDR3 has 15 residues. V lost 6 bases, J lost 5 bases, and 19 bases lay in between. The CDR3 DNA reads as TGTGCCAGCAGCTGGAATATTGGGACAAAATATGGCTACACCTTC. Protein: CASSWNIGTKYGYTF.

This clonotype was found a few times. CDR3 nucleotide sequence: TGTGCCAGCAGTATAACACGGAACACTGAAGCTTTCTTT. Translating it yields CASSITRNTEAFF. The chain recombines TRBV6-2 or TRBV6-3 with TRBJ1-1; D not certain. V shed 5 bases and J shed 1 base, with 8 bases lying between them. This CDR3 spans 13 amino acids. Per germline, CDR1 MNHEY and CDR2 SVGEGT.

There are a few counts of this clonotype. This sequence joins TRBV27 and TRBJ2-3; TRBD2 is a possible D gene (6 bases). V lost 11 bases to trimming and J lost 1 base, with 13 bases between them. The CDR3 spans 13 residues. Germline loops: CDR1 MNHEY, CDR2 SMNVEV (reference sequence). The CDR3, as DNA: TGTGCCTCAGGGACTTCTGGCACAGATACGCAGTATTTT. Residues: CASGTSGTDTQYF.

In its sample, this clonotype was seen many times. The chain carries TRBV3-1 and TRBJ1-4; possible D gene TRBD1, 5 bases. CDR3 length equals 15 residues. Trimming removed 6 bases from V and 0 bases from J, with 11 bases in between. From germline, CDR1 is LGHDT and CDR2 YNNKEL (reference sequence). As DNA, the CDR3 is TGTGCCAGCAGACCCCGGGGCTCAACTAATGAAAAACTGTTTTTT. The encoded protein is CASRPRGSTNEKLFF. The full variable domain, completed using reference TRBV3-1 and TRBJ1-4, is DTAVSQTPKYLVTQMGNDKSIKCEQNLGHDTMYWYKQDSKKFLKIMFSYNNKELIINETVPNRFSPKSPDKAHLNLHINSLELGDSAVYFCASRPRGSTNEKLFFGSGTQLSVL.

This sequence joins TRBV15 and TRBJ1-1; D remains ambiguous. Between the trimmed V and J ends, which lost 4 bases and 5 bases, there was a span of 11 bases. Germline values: CDR1 LNHNV, CDR2 YYDKDF (reference sequence). This CDR3 region has 13 residues. CDR3 sequence reads: CATSTKHKTEAFF. The CDR3 bases are TGTGCCACCAGCACAAAACACAAGACTGAAGCTTTCTTT.

In its sample, this clonotype was seen a few times. The chain is built from TRBV28 and TRBJ1-4; 8 positions match TRBD1. V was pared by 3 bases and J by 7 bases, with 4 bases of the junction left unmatched. The CDR3 is made up of 14 amino acids. Germline CDR1 reads MDHEN; CDR2 reads SYDVKM. The DNA for the CDR3 is TGTGCCAGCAGTTTTCAGGGGGCTCGTGAAAAACTGTTTTTT. Residues: CASSFQGAREKLFF.

This clonotype was detected many times. The chain is built from TRBV4-3 and TRBJ2-3; TRBD2 agrees at 10 bases. The junction had 2 bases not matched to a gene; V was cut back by 0 bases and J by 2 bases. Per the germline V gene, CDR1 is LGHNA and CDR2 is YSLEER. The CDR3 covers 16 residues. In DNA form, the CDR3 reads TGCGCCAGCAGCCAAGAAGGACTAGCGGACACAGATACGCAGTATTTT. This translates into CASSQEGLADTDTQYF.

The J gene is TRBJ2-3, the V gene TRBV6-1; 11 bases fit TRBD2. This CDR3 has 15 amino acids. Germline CDR1 is MNHNS and CDR2 is SASEGT. Unmatched junction bases numbered 8, after V lost 6 bases and J lost 6 bases. CDR3: CASRGSGGASDTQYF. In DNA, the CDR3 is TGTGCCAGCAGGGGTAGCGGGGGGGCCTCGGATACGCAGTATTTT.

This clonotype showed up many times. The genes are TRBV2 and TRBJ2-2; TRBD1 is a possible D gene (6 bases). V shed 7 bases and J shed 5 bases, with 17 bases lying between them. The CDR3 is 15 amino acids. Germline CDR1 reads SNHLY; CDR2 reads FYNNEI. The CDR3 region has the DNA TGTGCCAGCATAGAGAGGGGGTCGGGGACCGGGGAGCTGTTTTTT. Translated: CASIERGSGTGELFF.

The chain joins TRBV7-2 to TRBJ2-3, with 8 positions matching TRBD2. The V gene end was trimmed by 5 bases and the J gene end by 1 base; junction bases not matched to a gene: 8. This CDR3 has 16 amino acids. The germline V gene has CDR1 SGHTA and CDR2 FQGNSA. The CDR3 region has the DNA TGTGCCAGCAGCCCCCCAGCGGGAGCCGGCACAGATACGCAGTATTTT. It yields the protein CASSPPAGAGTDTQYF. The variable domain in full, completed from reference TRBV7-2 and TRBJ2-3, reads GAGVSQSPSNKVTEKGKDVELRCDPISGHTALYWYRQSLGQGLEFLIYFQGNSAPDKSGLPSDRFSAERTGGSVSTLTIQRTQQEDSAVYLCASSPPAGAGTDTQYFGPGTRLTVL.

This clonotype came up many times. The rearrangement links TRBV3-1 to TRBJ1-2; 8 bases map to TRBD1. This CDR3 comprises 14 residues. Germline CDR1 LGHDT, CDR2 YNNKEL (reference sequence). V dropped 4 bases and J dropped 4; count of bases not matched to a gene: 5. The CDR3 DNA follows: TGTGCCAGCAGCCCCCGGACAGGGTTCTATGGCTACACCTTC. Protein sequence: CASSPRTGFYGYTF.

This clonotype was counted only a few times. The rearrangement joins TRBV4-1 to TRBJ2-1, with 7 bases fitting TRBD2. The V gene end was trimmed by 0 bases and the J gene end by 10 bases; junction bases not matched to a gene: 9. The CDR3 runs to 15 residues. Germline-derived CDR1 and CDR2 are MGHRA and YSYEKL. The CDR3: CASSQDRASGLEQFF. CDR3 DNA sequence: TGCGCCAGCAGCCAAGATCGCGCTAGCGGATTAGAGCAGTTCTTC.

This clonotype was observed many times. The chain joins TRBV20-1 to TRBJ2-7, with D tentatively TRBD2 (5 bases). Trimming left V 5 bases short and J 5 bases short, with 19 bases between. Germline V gene sequence: CDR1 DFQATT, CDR2 SNEGSKA (reference sequence). The length of the CDR3 is 14 residues. CDR3 region: CSAARVIAEDEQYF. CDR3 sequence (DNA): TGCAGTGCTGCCCGGGTCATCGCGGAGGACGAGCAGTACTTC.

This clonotype was recorded many times. This sequence joins TRBV10-3 and TRBJ2-5; D possibly corresponds to TRBD2 (5 bases). The length of the CDR3 is 14 residues. The V gene's germline CDR1 is ENHRY and CDR2 SYGVKD. The V end lost 11 bases, the J end lost 1 base, and 17 bases lay between the germline ends. DNA for the CDR3: TGTGCCGGCTCGCGATCCGGGATCCAAGAGACCCAGTACTTC. As protein: CAGSRSGIQETQYF.

This clonotype was seen more than once but under ten times. The chain links TRBV20-1 to TRBJ2-7, with D perhaps assigned TRBD1 or TRBD2 (5 bases each). The CDR3 has 14 residues. Germline V CDR1 and CDR2: DFQATT, SNEGSKA (reference sequence). Trimming removed 1 base from V and 0 bases from J, with 10 bases in between. CDR3 DNA: TGCAGTGCTAGAGTAGCAGGGAGCTCCTACGAGCAGTACTTC. Protein: CSARVAGSSYEQYF.